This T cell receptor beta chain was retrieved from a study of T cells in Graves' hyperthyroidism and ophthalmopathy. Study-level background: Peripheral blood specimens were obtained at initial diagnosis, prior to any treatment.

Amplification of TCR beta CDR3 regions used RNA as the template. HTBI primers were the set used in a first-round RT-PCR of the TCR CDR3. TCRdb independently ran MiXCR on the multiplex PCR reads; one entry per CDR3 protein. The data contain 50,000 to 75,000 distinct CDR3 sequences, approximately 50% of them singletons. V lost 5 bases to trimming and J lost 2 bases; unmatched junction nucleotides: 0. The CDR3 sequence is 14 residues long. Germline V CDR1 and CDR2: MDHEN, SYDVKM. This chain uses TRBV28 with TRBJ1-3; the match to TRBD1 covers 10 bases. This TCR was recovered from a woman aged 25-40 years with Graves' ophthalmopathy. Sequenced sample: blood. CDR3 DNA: TGTGCCAGCAGTGGGACAGGGGCTGGAAACACCATATATTTT. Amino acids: CASSGTGAGNTIYF.